This T cell receptor beta chain was observed in a study of T cell responses to AZD1222 COVID-19 vaccine. Study summary: Analysis merged second doses at about 4 or about 12 weeks. Whole-study results and caveats: Regions 160-218 and 743-854 dominated among vaccine-associated CD4 TCRs spanning spike. Samples come after the peak T cell response, not at day 14.

Points on this clone: Antigen: not known.

TCRdb keeps only in-frame clones here, not all; method: immunoSEQ multiplex PCR. The top ten clones hold more than 10% of a sample with 75,000 to 95,000 clones, 80% to 90% of them seen once. The origin of this receptor is an adult in good health. The sequences come from peripheral blood, collected on day 0 of AZD1222 vaccination.

The CDR3 DNA reads as TGTGCCAGCAGCTTAGAGCGACAGAACTATGGCTACACCTTC. Translated: CASSLERQNYGYTF. The genes are TRBV7-2 and TRBJ1-2; a possible D gene is TRBD1 (5 bases). Germline values: CDR1 SGHTA, CDR2 FQGNSA. V was trimmed by 1 base and J by 2 bases, leaving 8 bases between them. This CDR3 comprises 14 residues.